The 26 T cell receptor beta chains listed next were all sequenced from one sample in a study of blood T cell repertoires in COVID-19. The repertoire was sequenced with immunoSEQ multiplex PCR; TCRdb's copy has only in-frame clones and lacks some. Among 120,000 or so clones listed, about 70% were seen once. Sample: peripheral blood. The receptors were gathered from a woman aged 70-85 years with acute or convalescent COVID-19.

The V and J genes are TRBV18 and TRBJ2-2; 7 positions match TRBD2. CDR1 is KGHSH, CDR2 LQKENI, per germline. This CDR3 region has 17 residues. V lost 3 bases, J lost 0 bases, and 7 bases stayed unmatched. The CDR3 region is CASSPGGGLSNTGELFF. Here the CDR3 DNA reads TGTGCCAGCTCACCCGGCGGGGGACTATCGAACACCGGGGAGCTGTTTTTT.

This chain joins TRBV19 and TRBJ1-3; D uncertain. Germline V gives CDR1 LNHDA, CDR2 SQIVND (reference sequence). The CDR3 sequence is 14 residues long. V lost 2 bases, J lost 0 bases, and 5 bases lay in between. Here the CDR3 DNA reads TGTGCCAGTAGTATACAGGCCTCTGGAAACACCATATATTTT. It is translated as CASSIQASGNTIYF.

This clone was observed a handful of times. The chain employs TRBV7-2 and TRBJ1-5; possibly TRBD1 for D (5 bases). Germline V gives CDR1 SGHTA, CDR2 FQGNSA. This CDR3 spans 15 amino acids. V lost 1 base and J lost 3, with 10 bases in between. CDR3 nucleotide sequence: TGTGCCAGCAGCTTAGATGGGGGGGTCAATCAGCCCCAGCATTTT. It specifies CASSLDGGVNQPQHF.

The genes are TRBV5-1 and TRBJ2-7; 8 positions match TRBD1. From germline, CDR1 is SGHRS and CDR2 YFSETQ. The CDR3 has 14 residues. With V trimmed by 0 bases and J by 5 bases, 4 bases remained unmatched. Here the CDR3 reads CASSLGRGLDEQYF. The DNA for the CDR3 is TGCGCCAGCAGCTTGGGCAGGGGGCTCGACGAGCAGTACTTC. Drawing the rest from reference TRBV5-1 and TRBJ2-7, the complete variable domain is KAGVTQTPRYLIKTRGQQVTLSCSPISGHRSVSWYQQTPGQGLQFLFEYFSETQRNKGNFPGRFSGRQFSNSRSEMNVSTLELGDSALYLCASSLGRGLDEQYFGPGTRLTVT.

This clone has only a few counts. The chain links TRBV6-5 to TRBJ1-2, with no clear D. The germline V and J ends were trimmed by 0 bases and 7 bases, with 9 bases remaining between them. CDR1 is MNHEY and CDR2 is SVGAGI in the germline V gene. The CDR3 runs 13 residues. The CDR3 nucleotides read TGTGCCAGCAGTTACTCGCCCGGGTCTGGCTACACCTTC. It translates to CASSYSPGSGYTF.

There are a few counts of this clone. The chain links TRBV5-4 to TRBJ2-3, with a possible D match to TRBD2 (6 bases). The CDR3 covers 12 residues. V lost 3 bases, J lost 10 bases, and 12 bases lay in between. Germline-derived CDR1 and CDR2 are SGHNT and YYREEE (reference sequence). CDR3 sequence reads: CASSSTGTPQYF. Here the CDR3 DNA reads TGTGCCAGCAGCTCTACCGGGACTCCGCAGTATTTT.

This clone was recorded only once. The chain has TRBV7-8 and TRBJ2-1; 11 bases are shared with TRBD2. The CDR3 is 17 amino acids. V shed 5 bases, J shed 6 bases, and the junction held 12 bases outside the gene matches. The V gene's germline CDR1 is SGHVS and CDR2 FQNEAQ. The CDR3 bases are TGTGCCAGCAGCCGTAGCGTAGCGGGAGGGCCTTCCAATGAGCAGTTCTTC. Translation gives CASSRSVAGGPSNEQFF. Combining the CDR3 with reference TRBV7-8 and TRBJ2-1 gives the whole variable domain GAGVSQSPRYKVAKRGQDVALRCDPISGHVSLFWYQQALGQGPEFLTYFQNEAQLDKSGLPSDRFFAERPEGSVSTLKIQRTQQEDSAVYLCASSRSVAGGPSNEQFFGPGTRLTVL.

This chain joins TRBV3-1 (or the pseudogene TRBV3-2) and TRBJ2-3; TRBD1 might be the D (6 bases). The V gene lost 5 bases and the J gene lost 6 bases, with 18 bases spanning the gap. The CDR3 has 15 amino acids. The V gene's germline CDR1 is LGHDT and CDR2 YNNKEL (reference sequence). CDR3: CASSNLGADRDTQYF. The CDR3 DNA reads as TGTGCCAGCAGCAATTTGGGGGCGGATCGGGATACGCAGTATTTT.

In its sample, this clone was seen a few times. The gene calls are TRBV28 and TRBJ1-2; D call uncertain. The CDR3 is 12 residues long. V lost 8 bases and J 4 bases, leaving 11 bases between the germline ends. CDR1 is MDHEN, CDR2 SYDVKM, per germline. The CDR3 sequence: CASEKVSYGYTF. The CDR3 bases are TGTGCCAGCGAAAAAGTCAGCTATGGCTACACCTTC.

The chain uses TRBV5-4 and TRBJ1-2, with 9 bases lining up with TRBD1. The CDR3 runs to 13 residues. Germline trimming cut 2 bases from V and 6 bases from J; bases unmatched to any gene: 2. Germline V gene data show CDR1 as SGHNT and CDR2 as YYREEE (reference sequence). The CDR3 coding sequence is TGTGCCAGCAGCTTACAGGGGGCGCATGGCTACACCTTC. As protein: CASSLQGAHGYTF.

This chain links TRBV9 with TRBJ2-2; perhaps TRBD2 as D (6 bases). This CDR3 has 14 residues. CDR1 and CDR2 from the germline V gene are SGDLS and YYNGEE. Trimming stripped 4 bases from V and 1 base from J, with 8 bases between. CDR3: CASSLGGNTGELFF. The CDR3 DNA sequence: TGTGCCAGCAGCCTGGGGGGGAACACCGGGGAGCTGTTTTTT.

The chain uses TRBV19 and TRBJ1-1, with D unclear. The CDR3 totals 13 residues. In germline, CDR1 is LNHDA, CDR2 SQIVND (reference sequence). V dropped 6 bases and J dropped 0 bases, with 8 bases sitting between them. The CDR3 region is CASRALMNTEAFF. The CDR3 DNA is TGTGCCAGTAGAGCCCTCATGAACACTGAAGCTTTCTTT.

The J gene is TRBJ2-1, the V gene TRBV10-3; D is undetermined. Trimming took 8 bases from V and 6 from J, leaving 8 bases between them. Germline-derived CDR1 and CDR2 are ENHRY and SYGVKD. This CDR3 region has 11 residues. The CDR3 DNA reads as TGTGCCATCGCTGAGGCCAATGAGCAGTTCTTC. Protein sequence: CAIAEANEQFF.

The chain recombines TRBV12-3 or TRBV12-4 with TRBJ1-2; D not certain. CDR3 length equals 13 residues. With 3 bases removed from V and 4 bases from J, the gap between germline ends came to 9 bases. This chain's CDR3 is CASSLGSVYGYTF. CDR3 nucleotide sequence: TGTGCCAGCAGTTTGGGGAGCGTCTATGGCTACACCTTC.

The CDR3 nucleotides are TGTGCCAGCAAGGCCGGGACAGCCTACAATGAGCAGTTCTTC. It is translated as CASKAGTAYNEQFF. The rearrangement joins TRBV6-5 to TRBJ2-1; 7 bases are shared with TRBD1. Trimming took 7 bases from V and 2 from J; bases not matched to a gene: 5. This CDR3 contains 14 residues. Germline values: CDR1 MNHEY, CDR2 SVGAGI.

This clone was observed once. The same CDR3 is also encoded by other DNA sequences in this sample. CDR3 region: CASSLGLAGYQETQYF. CDR3 bases: TGTGCCAGCAGCCTCGGACTAGCGGGATATCAAGAGACCCAGTACTTC. The J gene is TRBJ2-5, the V gene TRBV3-1 (or the pseudogene TRBV3-2); the match to TRBD2 covers 12 bases. V gave up 4 bases and J gave up 2 bases; unmatched junction bases: 5. The CDR3 runs 16 residues. Germline CDR1 reads LGHDT; CDR2 reads YNNKEL (reference sequence).

The chain combines TRBV7-9 with TRBJ2-5; TRBD2 aligns across 10 bases. Germline V gene sequence: CDR1 SEHNR, CDR2 FQNEAQ (reference sequence). Trimming took 4 bases from V and 5 from J; bases not matched to a gene: 10. The CDR3 covers 16 residues. The CDR3 loop is CASSSMTSGWAETQYF. CDR3 nucleotide sequence: TGTGCCAGCAGCTCCATGACTAGCGGGTGGGCCGAGACCCAGTACTTC.

This chain uses TRBV27 with TRBJ1-5, with D possibly TRBD1 on 5 matching bases. The germline V gene encodes CDR1 MNHEY and CDR2 SMNVEV (reference sequence). Trimming pared 3 bases from V and 2 bases from J, leaving 23 bases between. The CDR3 runs to 19 residues. Here the CDR3 DNA reads TGTGCCAGCAGTTTCCGCGGGAGGGCCGGGGCCGGGGGCAATCAGCCCCAGCATTTT. Encoded protein: CASSFRGRAGAGGNQPQHF.

The V gene is TRBV6-5, the J gene TRBJ1-2; TRBD1 matches 8 bases. Looked up from germline, CDR1 is MNHEY and CDR2 is SVGAGI. V lost 0 bases to trimming and J lost 5 bases; unmatched junction nucleotides: 2. The CDR3 has 14 residues. CDR3 region: CASSYSGQGYGYTF. The CDR3 bases are TGTGCCAGCAGTTACTCCGGACAGGGTTATGGCTACACCTTC.

V gene TRBV2 combines with J gene TRBJ1-4, with D possibly being TRBD1 (5 bases). This CDR3 has 12 amino acids. Trimming took 4 bases from V and 8 from J, leaving 8 bases between them. The V gene's germline CDR1 is SNHLY and CDR2 FYNNEI. The CDR3 sequence: CASSGAGEKLFF. As DNA, the CDR3 is TGTGCCAGCAGTGGGGCAGGGGAAAAACTGTTTTTT.

The rearrangement links TRBV6-5 to TRBJ2-3; perhaps TRBD2 as D (6 bases). Per germline, CDR1 MNHEY and CDR2 SVGAGI. The germline V and J ends were trimmed by 7 bases and 6 bases, with 17 bases remaining between them. The CDR3 has 14 residues. The CDR3 reads CASTPGTQSDTQYF. DNA of the CDR3: TGTGCCAGCACCCCCGGGACTCAGTCCGATACGCAGTATTTT.

This clone was recorded a few times. The chain is built from TRBV6-5 and TRBJ2-3; D may be TRBD2 (5 bases). V lost 0 bases, J lost 0 bases, and 10 bases lay in between. Per germline, CDR1 MNHEY and CDR2 SVGAGI. This CDR3 is built from 16 residues. CDR3 nucleotide sequence: TGTGCCAGCAGTTACTCGAGCGGTTCTAGCACAGATACGCAGTATTTT. It specifies CASSYSSGSSTDTQYF.

The chain links TRBV7-9 to TRBJ1-5; 12 bases agree with TRBD1. CDR1 is SEHNR, CDR2 FQNEAQ, per germline (reference sequence). This CDR3 contains 17 residues. With 6 bases clipped from V and 6 bases from J, the junction kept 12 bases outside the gene matches. In nucleotides, the CDR3 is TGTGCCAGCAGTCCCGGGACAGGGGGCGCCCGGGGTCAGCCCCAGCATTTT. As protein: CASSPGTGGARGQPQHF.

This sequence joins TRBV9 and TRBJ2-2; no clear D. Per germline, CDR1 SGDLS and CDR2 YYNGEE. The CDR3 consists of 13 residues. Trimming cost V 2 bases and J 2 bases, with 4 bases left between them. The CDR3 reads CASSVYNTGELFF. The CDR3 nucleotides are TGTGCCAGCAGCGTCTATAACACCGGGGAGCTGTTTTTT.

This chain connects TRBV27 to TRBJ2-1, with TRBD2 matching 9 bases. V gave up 6 bases and J gave up 3 bases; unmatched junction bases: 9. The germline V gene encodes CDR1 MNHEY and CDR2 SMNVEV (reference sequence). The CDR3 has 16 residues. In DNA form, the CDR3 reads TGTGCCAGCAGCCGAATTTCTAGCGGGAACTACAATGAGCAGTTCTTC. It encodes CASSRISSGNYNEQFF.

The chain employs TRBV30 and TRBJ2-2; 7 bases match TRBD1. Unmatched junction bases numbered 4, after V lost 1 base and J lost 5 bases. The CDR3 is 14 amino acids. Germline V gene data show CDR1 as GTSNPN and CDR2 as SVGIG (reference sequence). For the CDR3, the DNA is TGTGCCTGGAGTGGACAGGGAAGAACCGGGGAGCTGTTTTTT. It yields the protein CAWSGQGRTGELFF.